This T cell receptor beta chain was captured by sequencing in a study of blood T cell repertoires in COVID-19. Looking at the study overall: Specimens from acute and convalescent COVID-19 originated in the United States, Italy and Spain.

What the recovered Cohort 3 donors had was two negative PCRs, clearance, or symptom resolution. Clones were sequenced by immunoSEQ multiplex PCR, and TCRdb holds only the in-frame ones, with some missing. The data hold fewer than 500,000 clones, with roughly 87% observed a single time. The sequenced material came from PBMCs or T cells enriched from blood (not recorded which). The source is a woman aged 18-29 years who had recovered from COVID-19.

DNA of the CDR3: TGTGCCAGCAGCCAAGACGTGGGGGAGGGGGTCAAAAACATTCAGTACTTC. Encoded protein: CASSQDVGEGVKNIQYF. V and J are TRBV3-1 (or the pseudogene TRBV3-2) and TRBJ2-4; tentatively, D is TRBD2 (7 bases). Germline V gene sequence: CDR1 LGHDT, CDR2 YNNKEL (reference sequence). There are 17 residues in the CDR3. V was shortened by 0 bases and J by 3 bases, with 15 bases between the two germline ends.